This T cell receptor beta chain is drawn from a study of OX40 agonist ivuxolimab in advanced cancers. About the research overall: Ivuxolimab is a fully human IgG2 antibody that activates OX40 (CD134). Partial responses were observed in three patients, of whom one had hepatocellular carcinoma and two had cutaneous melanoma. Findings of the study overall: The antigen specificity of the peripheral T cells (those that were expanded) was not determined. Compared with CD4+, CD8+ T cells on average had more expanded clones.

On this clone itself: The antigen remains undetermined.

V lost 0 bases to trimming and J lost 1 base, with 13 bases between them. The CDR3 sequence is 16 residues long. The V gene's germline CDR1 is MGHRA and CDR2 YSYEKL. Profiled with immunoSEQ multiplex PCR; TCRdb holds only in-frame clones, not every one. This sample has tens of thousands of clones; 89% occur once, and the top ten carry approximately 12%. The sequenced sample was CD4+ or CD8+ T cells sorted from blood, obtained in a trial of the OX40 agonist ivuxolimab. The source of this sequence is an adult with an advanced solid tumor such as melanoma, head and neck, liver or kidney cancer. The chain has TRBV4-1 and TRBJ2-7, with a tentative D call TRBD1 (5 bases). CDR3 DNA: TGCGCCAGCAGCCAAGAGGTCCAGGGTACATCCTACGAGCAGTACTTC. Amino acid sequence: CASSQEVQGTSYEQYF.